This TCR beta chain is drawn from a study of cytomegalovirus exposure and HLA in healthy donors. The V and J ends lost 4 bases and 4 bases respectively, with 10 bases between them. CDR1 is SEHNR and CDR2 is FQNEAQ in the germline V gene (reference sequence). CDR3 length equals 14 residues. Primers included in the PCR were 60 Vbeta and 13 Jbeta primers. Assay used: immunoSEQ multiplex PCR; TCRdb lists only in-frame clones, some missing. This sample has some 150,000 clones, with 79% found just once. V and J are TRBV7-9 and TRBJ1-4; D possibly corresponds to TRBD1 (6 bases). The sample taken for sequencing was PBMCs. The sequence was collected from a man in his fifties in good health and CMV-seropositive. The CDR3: CASSSRGINEKLFF. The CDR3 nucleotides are TGTGCCAGCAGCTCCAGGGGTATTAATGAAAAACTGTTTTTT.